This T cell receptor beta chain originates from a study of shared clonotypes between healthy human individuals. In the source study's methods: From ImmunoSEQ came sequences covering only the junction and carrying no quality scores, so filtering differed. Measured with immunoSEQ multiplex PCR; TCRdb has only the in-frame clones, and not every one. D and trimming were read from the DNA, whereas the V and J calls and clone size are those reported in that table. The sample includes about 730,000 clones, around 70% of them seen just once. The V and J ends lost 5 bases and 7 bases respectively, with 17 bases between them. The germline V gene encodes CDR1 LNHDA and CDR2 SQIVND (reference sequence). CDR3 length: 14 residues. Those who donated, Caucasian adults without exception, all lived in Nashville, Tennessee.

This clonotype was sampled from a woman aged 25-40 years in good health. Input material: memory CD4+ T cells sorted from blood. Subset in this sample: CD45RA-negative fraction. V is TRBV19 and J is TRBJ1-1; D gene ambiguous. In nucleotides, the CDR3 is TGTGCCAGTAGTGCCCGGGTGGGAACGGGTGAAGCTTTCTTT. This gives the protein CASSARVGTGEAFF.